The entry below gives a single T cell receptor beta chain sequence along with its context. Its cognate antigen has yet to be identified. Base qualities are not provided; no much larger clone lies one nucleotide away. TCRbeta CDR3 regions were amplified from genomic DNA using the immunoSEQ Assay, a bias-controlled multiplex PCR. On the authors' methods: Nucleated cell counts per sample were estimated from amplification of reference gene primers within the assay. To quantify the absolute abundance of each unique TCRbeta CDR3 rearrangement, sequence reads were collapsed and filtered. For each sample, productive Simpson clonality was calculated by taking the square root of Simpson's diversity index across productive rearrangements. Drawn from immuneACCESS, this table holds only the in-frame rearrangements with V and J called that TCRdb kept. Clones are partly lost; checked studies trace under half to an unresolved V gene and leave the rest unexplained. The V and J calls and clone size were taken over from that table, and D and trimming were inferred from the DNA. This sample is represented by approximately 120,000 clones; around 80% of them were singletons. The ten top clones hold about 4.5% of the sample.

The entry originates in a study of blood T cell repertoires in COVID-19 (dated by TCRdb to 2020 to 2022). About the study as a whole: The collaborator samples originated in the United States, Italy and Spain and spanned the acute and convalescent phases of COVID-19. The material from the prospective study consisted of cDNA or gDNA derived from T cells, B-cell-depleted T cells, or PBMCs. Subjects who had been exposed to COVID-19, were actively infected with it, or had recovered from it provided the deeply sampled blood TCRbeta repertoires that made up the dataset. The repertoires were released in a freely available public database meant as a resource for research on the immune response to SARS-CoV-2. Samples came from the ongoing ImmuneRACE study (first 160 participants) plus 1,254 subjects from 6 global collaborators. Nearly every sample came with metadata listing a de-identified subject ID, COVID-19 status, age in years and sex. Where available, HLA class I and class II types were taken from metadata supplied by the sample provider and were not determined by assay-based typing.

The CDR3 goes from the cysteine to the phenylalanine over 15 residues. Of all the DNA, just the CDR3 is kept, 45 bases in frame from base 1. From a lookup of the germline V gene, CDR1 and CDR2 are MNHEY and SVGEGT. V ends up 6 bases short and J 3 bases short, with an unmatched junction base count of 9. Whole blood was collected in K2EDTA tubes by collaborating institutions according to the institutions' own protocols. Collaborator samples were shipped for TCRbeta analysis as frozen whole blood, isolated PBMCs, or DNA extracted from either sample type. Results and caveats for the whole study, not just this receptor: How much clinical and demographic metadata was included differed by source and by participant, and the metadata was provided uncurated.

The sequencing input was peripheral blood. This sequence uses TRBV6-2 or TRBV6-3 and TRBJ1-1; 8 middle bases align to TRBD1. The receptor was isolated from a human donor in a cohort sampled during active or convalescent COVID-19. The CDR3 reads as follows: CASSPWTGKDTEAFF. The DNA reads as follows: TGTGCCAGCAGCCCCTGGACAGGGAAGGACACTGAAGCTTTCTTT.